The clone carrying this T cell receptor beta chain was seen more than once but under ten times. Its antigen is unidentified. Germline CDR1 and CDR2: KGHDR and SFDVKD. V lost 3 bases and J lost 5; bases outside the gene matches: 9. The CDR3 spans 17 residues. These data are taken from a study of blood T cells in healthy people across ages. General study points: Diversity of TCR beta per million T cells declined in a roughly linear way with age. Greater diversity and more naive CD4+ cells were seen in long-lived donors than in aged donors.

Through a sample-barcoded 5' primer and a J-beta primer mix, a second PCR was run for about 6 to 12 cycles. Each CDR3 protein is one row after TCRdb ran MiXCR on the 5' RACE reads. The table records around 580,000 distinct CDR3 sequences, around 50% of them present only once. This TCR came from a man at least 80 years old in good health. Sequenced sample: blood. The V and J genes are TRBV24-1 and TRBJ2-3; TRBD2 aligns across 11 bases. This chain's CDR3 is CATSDPVAGGPEDTQYF. The CDR3 DNA is TGTGCCACCAGTGATCCTGTAGCGGGAGGGCCGGAAGATACGCAGTATTTT.